This entry is about one T cell receptor beta chain. V was cut by 2 bases and J by 4 bases, with 14 bases left in between. The CDR3 covers 14 residues. Germline values: CDR1 GTSNPN, CDR2 SVGIG (reference sequence). The sample belongs to a study of blood T cell repertoires in COVID-19. Produced via immunoSEQ multiplex PCR; TCRdb's table is partial and in-frame only. The sample shows about 69,000 clones, 90% of them seen only once. Sequencing was done on a sample of peripheral blood. This clonotype was sampled from a man in his fifties with acute or convalescent COVID-19. V and J are TRBV30 and TRBJ1-2; tentative D call: TRBD1 (5 bases). CDR3 sequence reads: CAWSRQGSRYGYTF. CDR3 bases: TGTGCCTGGAGTCGGCAGGGCAGCCGCTATGGCTACACCTTC.